This T cell receptor (beta chain) was found in a study of T cell responses to AZD1222 COVID-19 vaccine. In the study overall: Pooling of second doses given at about 4 or about 12 weeks was done.

CDR1 and CDR2 from the germline V gene are SGHKS and YYEKEE (reference sequence). The germline V and J ends were trimmed by 7 bases and 6 bases, with 13 bases remaining between them. The length of the CDR3 is 12 residues. A word on this clone: What it binds is not known.

Notes on the study in general: Donors were chiefly white British, with a greater number of females, and clonal diversity was perhaps underestimated.

Sequencing used immunoSEQ multiplex PCR; TCRdb keeps in-frame clones, though not all of them. The repertoire holds about 96,000 clones, with roughly 90% as singletons. Sequenced here: peripheral blood, sampled on day 0 of AZD1222 vaccination. The chain carries TRBV5-5 and TRBJ1-1; D is unresolved. The source of this sequence is an adult in good health. The CDR3: CASRKDDAEAFF. The CDR3 DNA sequence: TGTGCCAGCCGAAAGGACGACGCTGAAGCTTTCTTT.